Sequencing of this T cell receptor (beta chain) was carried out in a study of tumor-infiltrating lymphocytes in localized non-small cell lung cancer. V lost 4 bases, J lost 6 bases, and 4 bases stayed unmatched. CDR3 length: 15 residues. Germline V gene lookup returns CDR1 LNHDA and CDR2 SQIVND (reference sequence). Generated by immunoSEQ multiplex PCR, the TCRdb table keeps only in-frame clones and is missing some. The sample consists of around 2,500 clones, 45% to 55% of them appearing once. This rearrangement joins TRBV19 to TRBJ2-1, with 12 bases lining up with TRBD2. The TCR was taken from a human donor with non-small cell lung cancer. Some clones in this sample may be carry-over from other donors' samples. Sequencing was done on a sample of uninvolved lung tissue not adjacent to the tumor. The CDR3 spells CASSRLAGVFNEQFF. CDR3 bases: TGTGCCAGTAGTAGACTAGCGGGAGTATTCAATGAGCAGTTCTTC.